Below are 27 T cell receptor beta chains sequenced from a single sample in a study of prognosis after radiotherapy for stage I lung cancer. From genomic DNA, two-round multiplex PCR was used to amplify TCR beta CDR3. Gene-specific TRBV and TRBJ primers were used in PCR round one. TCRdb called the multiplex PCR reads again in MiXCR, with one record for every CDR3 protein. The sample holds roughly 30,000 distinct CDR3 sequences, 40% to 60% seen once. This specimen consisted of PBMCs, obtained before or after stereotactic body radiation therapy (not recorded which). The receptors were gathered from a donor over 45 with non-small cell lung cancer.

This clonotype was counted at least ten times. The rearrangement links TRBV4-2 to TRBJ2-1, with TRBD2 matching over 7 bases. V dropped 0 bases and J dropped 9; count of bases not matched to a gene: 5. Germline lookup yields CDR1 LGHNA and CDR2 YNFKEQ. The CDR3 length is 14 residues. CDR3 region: CASSQDLAGLEQFF. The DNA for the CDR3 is TGTGCCAGCAGCCAAGATTTAGCGGGTCTTGAGCAGTTCTTC.

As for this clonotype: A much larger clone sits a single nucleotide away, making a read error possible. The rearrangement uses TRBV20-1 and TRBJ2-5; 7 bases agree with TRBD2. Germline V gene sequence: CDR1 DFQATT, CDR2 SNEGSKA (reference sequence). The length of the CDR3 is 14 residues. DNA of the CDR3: TGCGCAGTGGGGGAGGGGACTCACCAAGAGACCCAGTACTTC. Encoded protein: CAVGEGTHQETQYF.

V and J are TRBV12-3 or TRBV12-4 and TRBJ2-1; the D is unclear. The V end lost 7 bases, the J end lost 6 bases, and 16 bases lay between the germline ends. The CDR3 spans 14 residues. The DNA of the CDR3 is TGTGCCAGCACTCAACGGGCGGAAGTCAATGAGCAGTTCTTC. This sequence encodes CASTQRAEVNEQFF.

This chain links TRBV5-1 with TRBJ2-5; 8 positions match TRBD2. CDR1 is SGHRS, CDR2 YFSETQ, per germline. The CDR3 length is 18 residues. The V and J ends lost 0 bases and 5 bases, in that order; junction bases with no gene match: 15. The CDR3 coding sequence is TGCGCCAGCAGCTTGGTTTTACTAGCGGTAGCATCTGGGGAGACCCAGTACTTC. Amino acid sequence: CASSLVLLAVASGETQYF.

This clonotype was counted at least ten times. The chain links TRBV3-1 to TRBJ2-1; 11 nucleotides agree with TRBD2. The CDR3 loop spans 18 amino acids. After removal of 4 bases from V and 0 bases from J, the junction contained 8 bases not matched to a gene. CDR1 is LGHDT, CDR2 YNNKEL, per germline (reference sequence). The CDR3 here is CASSPTSGSWSSYNEQFF. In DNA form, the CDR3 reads TGTGCCAGCAGCCCTACTAGCGGGAGTTGGAGCTCCTACAATGAGCAGTTCTTC.

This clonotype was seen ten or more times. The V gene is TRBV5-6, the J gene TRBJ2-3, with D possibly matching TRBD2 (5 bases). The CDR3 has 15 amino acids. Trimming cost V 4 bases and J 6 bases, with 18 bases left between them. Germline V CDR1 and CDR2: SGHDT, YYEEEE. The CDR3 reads CASSLTQRGFDTQYF. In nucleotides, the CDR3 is TGTGCCAGCAGCCTAACCCAGCGAGGGTTCGATACGCAGTATTTT.

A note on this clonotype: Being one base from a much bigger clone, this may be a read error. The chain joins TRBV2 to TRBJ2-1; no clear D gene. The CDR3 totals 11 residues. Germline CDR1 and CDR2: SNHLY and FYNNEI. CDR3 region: CVSRAYNEQFF. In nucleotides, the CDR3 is TGTGTCAGCAGAGCCTACAATGAGCAGTTCTTC.

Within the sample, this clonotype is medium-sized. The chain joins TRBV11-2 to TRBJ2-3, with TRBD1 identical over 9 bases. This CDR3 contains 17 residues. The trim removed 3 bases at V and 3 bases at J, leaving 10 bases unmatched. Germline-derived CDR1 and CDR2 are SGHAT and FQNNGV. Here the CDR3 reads CASSFGTGSLRTDTQYF. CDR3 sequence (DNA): TGTGCCAGCAGCTTTGGGACAGGGAGTTTGAGAACAGATACGCAGTATTTT.

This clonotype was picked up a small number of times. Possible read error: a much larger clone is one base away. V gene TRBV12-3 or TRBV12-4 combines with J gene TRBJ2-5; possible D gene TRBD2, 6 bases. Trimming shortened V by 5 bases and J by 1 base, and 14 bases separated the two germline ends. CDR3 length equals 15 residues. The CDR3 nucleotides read TGTGCCAGCAGTCCCCCCCGGGGGACCCAAGAGACCCAGTACTTC. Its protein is CASSPPRGTQETQYF.

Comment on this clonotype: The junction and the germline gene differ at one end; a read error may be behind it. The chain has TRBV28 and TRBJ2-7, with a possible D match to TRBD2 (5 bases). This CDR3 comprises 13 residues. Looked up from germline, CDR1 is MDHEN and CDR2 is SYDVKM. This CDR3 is CAISYGVSYEQYF. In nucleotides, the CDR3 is TGTGCCATCAGTTACGGGGTCTCCTACGAGCAGTACTTC.

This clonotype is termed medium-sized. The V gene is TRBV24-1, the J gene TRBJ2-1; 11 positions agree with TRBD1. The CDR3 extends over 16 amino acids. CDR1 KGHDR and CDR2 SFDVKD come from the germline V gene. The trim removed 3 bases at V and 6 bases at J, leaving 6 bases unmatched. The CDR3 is CATSDLGQGAINEQFF. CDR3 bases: TGTGCCACCAGTGATCTTGGACAGGGGGCGATCAATGAGCAGTTCTTC.

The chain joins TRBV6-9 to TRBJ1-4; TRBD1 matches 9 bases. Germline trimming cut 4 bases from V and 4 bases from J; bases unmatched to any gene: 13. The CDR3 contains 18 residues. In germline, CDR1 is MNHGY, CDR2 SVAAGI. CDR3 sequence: CASSSTGGPRALNEKLFF. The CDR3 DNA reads TGTGCCAGCAGTTCGACAGGGGGGCCGCGGGCCCTTAATGAAAAACTGTTTTTT.

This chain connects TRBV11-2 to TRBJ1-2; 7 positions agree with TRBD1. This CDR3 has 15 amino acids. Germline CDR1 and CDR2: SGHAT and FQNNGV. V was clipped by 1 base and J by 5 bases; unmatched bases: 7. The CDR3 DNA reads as TGTGCCAGCAGCTTAGTGGGGGGACAGACTTATGGCTACACCTTC. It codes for CASSLVGGQTYGYTF.

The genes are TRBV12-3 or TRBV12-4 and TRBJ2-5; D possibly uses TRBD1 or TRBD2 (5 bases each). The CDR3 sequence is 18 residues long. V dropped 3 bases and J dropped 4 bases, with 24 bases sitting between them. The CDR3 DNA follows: TGTGCCAGCAGTTTTCCTATGGGTTTGGGACCGGGCCCAGAGACCCAGTACTTC. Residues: CASSFPMGLGPGPETQYF.

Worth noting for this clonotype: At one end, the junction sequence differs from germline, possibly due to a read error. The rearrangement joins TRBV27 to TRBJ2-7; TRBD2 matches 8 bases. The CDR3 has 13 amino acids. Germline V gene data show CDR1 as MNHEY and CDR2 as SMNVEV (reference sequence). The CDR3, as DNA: TGTGCCATCAGGGCTAGCGGGCTTGTCGAGCAGTATTTC. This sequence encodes CAIRASGLVEQYF.

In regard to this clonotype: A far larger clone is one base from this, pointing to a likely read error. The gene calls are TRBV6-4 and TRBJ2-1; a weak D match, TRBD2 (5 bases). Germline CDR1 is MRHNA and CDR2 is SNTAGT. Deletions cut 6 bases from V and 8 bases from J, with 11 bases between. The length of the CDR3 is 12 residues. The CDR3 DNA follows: TGTGCCAGCAGATACGGGGTTGATGAGCAGTTCTTC. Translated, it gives CASRYGVDEQFF.

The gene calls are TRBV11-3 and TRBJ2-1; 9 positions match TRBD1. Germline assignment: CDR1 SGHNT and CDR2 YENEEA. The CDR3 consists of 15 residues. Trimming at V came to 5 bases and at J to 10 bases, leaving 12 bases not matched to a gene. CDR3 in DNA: TGTGCCAGCAGCGATAACAGGGGGCGAGGGGGCGAGCAGTTCTTC. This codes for CASSDNRGRGGEQFF.

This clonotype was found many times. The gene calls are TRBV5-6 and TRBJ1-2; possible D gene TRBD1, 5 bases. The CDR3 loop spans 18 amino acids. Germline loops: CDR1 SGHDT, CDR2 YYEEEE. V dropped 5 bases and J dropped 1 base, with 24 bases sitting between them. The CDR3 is CASRTMVDSPGLNYGYTF. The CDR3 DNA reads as TGTGCCAGCAGAACGATGGTTGACAGCCCAGGCCTTAACTATGGCTACACCTTC.

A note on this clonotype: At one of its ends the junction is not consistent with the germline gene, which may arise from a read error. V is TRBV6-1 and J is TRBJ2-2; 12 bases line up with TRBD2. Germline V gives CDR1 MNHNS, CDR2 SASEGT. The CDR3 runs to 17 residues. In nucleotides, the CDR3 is TGTGCCATCAGTCGGGGACTAGCGGGTCTCAACACCTGGGAGCTTTTTTTT. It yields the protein CAISRGLAGLNTWELFF.

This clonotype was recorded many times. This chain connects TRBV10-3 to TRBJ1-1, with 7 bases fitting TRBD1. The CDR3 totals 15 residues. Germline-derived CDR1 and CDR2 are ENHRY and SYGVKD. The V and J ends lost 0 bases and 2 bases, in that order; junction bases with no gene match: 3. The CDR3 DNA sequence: TGTGCCATCAGTGAGTCCGGACAGGTTAACACTGAAGCTTTCTTT. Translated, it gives CAISESGQVNTEAFF.

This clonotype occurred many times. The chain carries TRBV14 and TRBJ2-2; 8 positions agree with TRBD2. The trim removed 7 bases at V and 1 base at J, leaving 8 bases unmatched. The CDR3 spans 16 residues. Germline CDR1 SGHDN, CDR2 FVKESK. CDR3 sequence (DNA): TGTGCCAGCACCCCGGCGGGGGGCATGAACACCGGGGAGCTGTTTTTT. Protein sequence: CASTPAGGMNTGELFF.

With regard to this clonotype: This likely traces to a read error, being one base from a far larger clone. The CDR3 protein is CASSLNGVDGYTF. CDR3 in DNA: TGTGCCAGCAGTCTAAACGGGGTCGATGGCTACACCTTC. The V call is TRBV6-4, the J call TRBJ1-2; D call uncertain. In germline, CDR1 is MRHNA, CDR2 SNTAGT. The CDR3 has 13 amino acids. The V end was cut by 5 bases, the J end by 6 bases, with 13 bases between.

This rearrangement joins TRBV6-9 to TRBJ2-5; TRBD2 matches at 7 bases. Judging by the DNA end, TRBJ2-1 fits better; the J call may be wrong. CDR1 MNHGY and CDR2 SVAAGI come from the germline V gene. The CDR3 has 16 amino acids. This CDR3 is CASSWGLSGVRSEQFF. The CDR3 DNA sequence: TGTGCCAGCAGTTGGGGACTATCTGGAGTTCGTAGTGAGCAGTTCTTC.

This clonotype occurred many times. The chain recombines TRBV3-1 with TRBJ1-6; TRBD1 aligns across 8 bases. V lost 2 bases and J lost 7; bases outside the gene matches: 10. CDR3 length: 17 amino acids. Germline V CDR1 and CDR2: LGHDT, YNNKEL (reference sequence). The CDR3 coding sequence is TGTGCCAGCAGCCAACCTGCCAGACAGGGGACAAATTCACCCCTCCACTTT. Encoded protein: CASSQPARQGTNSPLHF.

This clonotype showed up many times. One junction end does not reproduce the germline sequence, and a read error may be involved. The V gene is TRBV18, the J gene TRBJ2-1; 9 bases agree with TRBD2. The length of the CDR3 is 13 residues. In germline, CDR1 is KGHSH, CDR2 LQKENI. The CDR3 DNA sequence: TGTGCCAGCTCATTTGGACTAGCGATTGAGGAGTTCTTC. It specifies CASSFGLAIEEFF.

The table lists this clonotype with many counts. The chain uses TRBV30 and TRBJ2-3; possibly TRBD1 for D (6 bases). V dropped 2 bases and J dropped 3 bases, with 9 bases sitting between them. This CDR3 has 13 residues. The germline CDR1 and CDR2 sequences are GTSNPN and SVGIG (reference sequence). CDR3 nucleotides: TGTGCCTGGAGTTGGGGGCATACAGATACGCAGTATTTT. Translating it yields CAWSWGHTDTQYF.

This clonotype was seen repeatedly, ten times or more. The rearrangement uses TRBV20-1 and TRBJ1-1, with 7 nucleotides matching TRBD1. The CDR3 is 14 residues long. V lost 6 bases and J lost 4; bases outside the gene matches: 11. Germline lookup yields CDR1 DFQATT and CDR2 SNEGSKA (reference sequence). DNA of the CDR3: TGCAGTGCAAAACCGGGACAGTCCCCCACTGAAGCTTTCTTT. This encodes CSAKPGQSPTEAFF.